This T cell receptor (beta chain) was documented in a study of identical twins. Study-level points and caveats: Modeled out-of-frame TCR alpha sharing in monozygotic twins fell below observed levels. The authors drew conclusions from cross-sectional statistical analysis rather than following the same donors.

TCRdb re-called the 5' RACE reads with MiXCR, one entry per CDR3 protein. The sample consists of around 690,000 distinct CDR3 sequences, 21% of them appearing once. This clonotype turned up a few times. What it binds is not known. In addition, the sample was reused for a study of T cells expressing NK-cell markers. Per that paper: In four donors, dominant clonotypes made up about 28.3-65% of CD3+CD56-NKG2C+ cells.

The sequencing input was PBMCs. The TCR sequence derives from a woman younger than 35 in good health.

DNA of the CDR3: TGTGCCAGCAGTGGGATAAGCGGGGAGGTCTCAGATACGCAGTATTTT. This codes for CASSGISGEVSDTQYF. The chain uses TRBV27 and TRBJ2-3; 7 bases agree with TRBD2. V shed 5 bases, J shed 4 bases, and the junction held 12 bases outside the gene matches. Germline values: CDR1 MNHEY, CDR2 SMNVEV (reference sequence). The CDR3 runs 16 residues.